These 19 T cell receptor beta chains were all obtained from the same sample, sequenced in a study of blood T cell repertoires in COVID-19. Some clones are missing from TCRdb's copy, which holds only in-frame ones; the method was immunoSEQ multiplex PCR. The sample lists roughly 140,000 clones; 75% to 85% were seen once. The sample comprised peripheral blood. The source of these receptors is an older man who had recovered from COVID-19.

The chain carries TRBV18 and TRBJ2-1; the match to TRBD2 covers 11 bases. CDR3 length equals 15 residues. Germline trimming cut 4 bases from V and 2 bases from J; bases unmatched to any gene: 1. Germline V lookup: CDR1 KGHSH, CDR2 LQKENI. The CDR3 here is CASSLLAGAYNEQFF. CDR3 in DNA: TGTGCCAGCTCACTACTAGCGGGAGCCTACAATGAGCAGTTCTTC.

In this sample, this clone turned up a few times. The chain combines TRBV11-2 with TRBJ2-2; 8 bases line up with TRBD1. V shed 5 bases and J 1 base; nucleotides not matched to a gene: 9. This CDR3 region has 17 residues. Germline V lookup: CDR1 SGHAT, CDR2 FQNNGV. The CDR3: CASSLPDRVMNTGELFF. DNA for the CDR3: TGTGCCAGCAGCCTCCCGGACAGGGTAATGAACACCGGGGAGCTGTTTTTT. Variable domain in full (rest from reference TRBV11-2 and TRBJ2-2): EAGVAQSPRYKIIEKRQSVAFWCNPISGHATLYWYQQILGQGPKLLIQFQNNGVVDDSQLPKDRFSAERLKGVDSTLKIQPAKLEDSAVYLCASSLPDRVMNTGELFFGEGSRLTVL.

The V call is TRBV5-4, the J call TRBJ2-2; weak D call: TRBD2 (6 bases). The V and J ends lost 0 bases and 1 base respectively, with 7 bases between them. The germline V gene has CDR1 SGHNT and CDR2 YYREEE (reference sequence). This CDR3 comprises 15 residues. DNA for the CDR3: TGTGCCAGCAGCTTGGGGCGGGAGAACACCGGGGAGCTGTTTTTT. Residues: CASSLGRENTGELFF.

The chain employs TRBV7-2 and TRBJ1-1; D gene unclear. The germline gives CDR1 SGHTA, CDR2 FQGNSA. V lost 1 base, J lost 11 bases, and 11 bases lay in between. The CDR3 has 12 residues. This CDR3 reads CASSLEAGMAFF. CDR3 coding DNA: TGTGCCAGCAGCTTAGAAGCGGGTATGGCTTTCTTT.

The genes are TRBV21-1 and TRBJ2-6; TRBD1 is the table's D call and was not checked against the DNA. TRBV21-1 is assigned pseudogene status. This CDR3 region has 15 residues. The CDR3 DNA follows: TGTGCCCGCCGGGACAGGGGAAACGGGGCCAACGTCCTGACTTTC. Protein: CARRDRGNGANVLTF.

The chain recombines TRBV6-5 with TRBJ2-2, with D uncertain. CDR3 length: 11 residues. Germline lookup yields CDR1 MNHEY and CDR2 SVGAGI. Trimming shortened V by 11 bases and J by 4 bases, and 8 bases separated the two germline ends. CDR3 loop: CAASGTGELFF. The CDR3, as DNA: TGTGCCGCGAGTGGCACCGGGGAGCTGTTTTTT.

This clone was recorded only once. V is TRBV5-8 and J is TRBJ1-6; D ambiguous. The V end lost 3 bases, the J end lost 10 bases, and 11 bases lay between the germline ends. This CDR3 is built from 13 residues. CDR1 is SGHTS and CDR2 is YDEGEE in the germline V gene. CDR3 sequence: CASSSTTGSPLHF. The CDR3 DNA follows: TGTGCCAGCAGCTCGACCACGGGGTCACCCCTCCACTTT.

This chain connects TRBV7-9 to TRBJ1-2, with 7 nucleotides matching TRBD1. Looked up from germline, CDR1 is SEHNR and CDR2 is FQNEAQ (reference sequence). This CDR3 contains 13 residues. After removal of 3 bases from V and 6 bases from J, the junction contained 4 bases not matched to a gene. CDR3 region: CASSLTGTHGYTF. For the CDR3, the DNA is TGTGCCAGCAGCTTGACAGGGACCCATGGCTACACCTTC. The whole variable domain, remainder taken from reference TRBV7-9 and TRBJ1-2, is DTGVSQNPRHKITKRGQNVTFRCDPISEHNRLYWYRQTLGQGPEFLTYFQNEAQLEKSRLLSDRFSAERPKGSFSTLEIQRTEQGDSAMYLCASSLTGTHGYTFGSGTRLTVV.

The chain has TRBV3-1 (or the pseudogene TRBV3-2) and TRBJ2-7; TRBD2 agrees at 10 bases. The CDR3 covers 17 residues. V dropped 2 bases and J dropped 3; count of bases not matched to a gene: 10. The germline CDR1 and CDR2 sequences are LGHDT and YNNKEL (reference sequence). The CDR3 is CASSQWLAGDPLYEQYF. Here the CDR3 DNA reads TGTGCCAGCAGCCAATGGCTAGCGGGGGACCCCCTCTACGAGCAGTACTTC.

The V and J genes are TRBV18 and TRBJ2-1; 7 nucleotides agree with TRBD1. Germline-derived CDR1 and CDR2 are KGHSH and LQKENI. This CDR3 is 14 amino acids long. J gave up 1 base and V 7 bases, and 4 bases lay outside the gene matches. CDR3 DNA sequence: TGTGCCAGCTTGCCGGGACAGTCCTACAATGAGCAGTTCTTC. It translates to CASLPGQSYNEQFF.

Only a few counts were recorded for this clone. CDR3 residues: CATSDRTGDGYTF. The CDR3 nucleotides read TGTGCCACCAGTGACCGGACAGGAGATGGCTACACCTTC. The chain uses TRBV24-1 and TRBJ1-2; 7 bases agree with TRBD1. The trim removed 4 bases at V and 6 bases at J, leaving 4 bases unmatched. Germline assignment: CDR1 KGHDR and CDR2 SFDVKD. CDR3 length: 13 residues.

DNA for the CDR3: TGTGCCAGCAGCTTGGTGAGCGGGAGTGGAGGCGGGGAGCTGTTTTTT. Amino acids: CASSLVSGSGGGELFF. The chain joins TRBV5-5 to TRBJ2-2; the match to TRBD2 covers 8 bases. The CDR3 loop spans 16 amino acids. Trimming took 0 bases from V and 7 from J; bases not matched to a gene: 8. Germline loops: CDR1 SGHKS, CDR2 YYEKEE (reference sequence).

The chain's CDR3 is CASSLDRATLRIYEQYF. The CDR3 nucleotides are TGTGCCAGCAGTTTAGACAGGGCAACTCTCCGAATCTACGAGCAGTACTTC. The chain is built from TRBV6-2 or TRBV6-3 and TRBJ2-7; 7 bases agree with TRBD1. Germline assignment: CDR1 MNHEY and CDR2 SVGEGT. The J segment lost 3 bases and the V segment lost 4 bases, leaving 15 bases of the junction unmatched. The CDR3 covers 17 residues.

The chain has TRBV4-3 and TRBJ2-1; 12 bases fit TRBD2. V shed 4 bases, J shed 0 bases, and the junction held 4 bases outside the gene matches. Germline assignment: CDR1 LGHNA and CDR2 YSLEER. The CDR3 consists of 17 residues. The DNA of the CDR3 is TGCGCCAGCAGCCCTGGACTAGCGGGAAGCTCCTACAATGAGCAGTTCTTC. Its translation is CASSPGLAGSSYNEQFF.

This clone was counted a few times. The genes are TRBV7-9 and TRBJ1-6; 8 nucleotides agree with TRBD1. Germline CDR1 reads SEHNR; CDR2 reads FQNEAQ (reference sequence). The ends lost 6 bases at V and 4 bases at J; junction bases unmatched: 2. The CDR3 consists of 14 residues. As DNA, the CDR3 is TGTGCCAGCAGGACAGGGGATTATAATTCACCCCTCCACTTT. It codes for CASRTGDYNSPLHF. The full variable domain, its missing parts supplied by reference TRBV7-9 and TRBJ1-6, is DTGVSQNPRHKITKRGQNVTFRCDPISEHNRLYWYRQTLGQGPEFLTYFQNEAQLEKSRLLSDRFSAERPKGSFSTLEIQRTEQGDSAMYLCASRTGDYNSPLHFGNGTRLTVT.

The chain is built from TRBV19 and TRBJ1-5; D perhaps matches TRBD1 (6 bases). This CDR3 region has 15 residues. Trimming removed 6 bases at V and 1 base at J, with 13 bases between. Looked up from germline, CDR1 is LNHDA and CDR2 is SQIVND (reference sequence). The CDR3 coding sequence is TGTGCCAGTAGAGAGAACAGGGTGAGCAATCAGCCCCAGCATTTT. Translation: CASRENRVSNQPQHF.

This clone was observed a few times. CDR3 in amino acids: CASSLPGEDYEQYF. The CDR3 DNA reads TGTGCCAGCAGTTTGCCAGGGGAAGATTACGAGCAGTACTTC. The chain has TRBV28 and TRBJ2-7, with TRBD1 as a possible D gene (6 bases). This CDR3 region has 14 residues. Trimming pared 3 bases from V and 4 bases from J, leaving 13 bases between. Germline V gene lookup returns CDR1 MDHEN and CDR2 SYDVKM.

The V and J genes are TRBV6-2 or TRBV6-3 and TRBJ2-2, with 10 bases aligning to TRBD2. The CDR3 length is 19 residues. V trimming: 6 bases; J trimming: 3 bases; junction bases outside the gene matches: 16. The germline gives CDR1 MNHEY, CDR2 SVGEGT. CDR3 amino acids: CASSDFYGLAGEYTGELFF. CDR3 nucleotide sequence: TGTGCCAGCAGCGATTTCTACGGGCTAGCGGGAGAATACACCGGGGAGCTGTTTTTT.

V usage is TRBV11-3 and J usage is TRBJ2-7; TRBD1 matches at 11 bases. Unmatched junction bases numbered 5, after V lost 5 bases and J lost 5 bases. Germline V lookup: CDR1 SGHNT, CDR2 YENEEA. The CDR3 contains 14 residues. For the CDR3, the DNA is TGTGCCAGCAGCCCCCGGACAGGGGGCCACGAGCAGTACTTC. Translated: CASSPRTGGHEQYF.